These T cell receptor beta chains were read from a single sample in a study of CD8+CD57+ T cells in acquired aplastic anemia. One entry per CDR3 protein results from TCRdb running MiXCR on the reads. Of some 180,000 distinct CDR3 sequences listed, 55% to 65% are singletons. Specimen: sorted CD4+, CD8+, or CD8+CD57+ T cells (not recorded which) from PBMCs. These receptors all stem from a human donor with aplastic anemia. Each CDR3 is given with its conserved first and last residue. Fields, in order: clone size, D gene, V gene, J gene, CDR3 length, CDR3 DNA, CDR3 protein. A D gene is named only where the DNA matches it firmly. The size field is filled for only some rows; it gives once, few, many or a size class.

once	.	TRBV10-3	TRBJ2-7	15	TGTGCCACAAATCCTCAGGGGGGGGGTTCCTACGAGCAGTACTTC	CATNPQGGGSYEQYF
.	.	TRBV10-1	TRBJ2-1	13	TGCGCCAGCAGGAGCGGGCAATACAATGAGCAGTTCTTC	CASRSGQYNEQFF
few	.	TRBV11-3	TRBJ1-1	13	TGTGCCAGCAGCTTAGAACGGGGAACTGAAGCTTTCTTT	CASSLERGTEAFF
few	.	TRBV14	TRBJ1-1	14	TGTGCCAGCAGCCAAGAAGTGTTGAACACTGAAGCTTTCTTT	CASSQEVLNTEAFF
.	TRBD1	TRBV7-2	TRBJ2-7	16	TGTGCCAGCAGCTTAGAGCTAAGACAGGGGGCAGGGGAGCAGTACTTC	CASSLELRQGAGEQYF
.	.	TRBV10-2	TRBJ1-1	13	TGCGCCAGCAGTGTCAGGGCAGGTACTGAAGCTTTCTTT	CASSVRAGTEAFF
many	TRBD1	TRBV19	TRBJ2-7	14	TGTGCCACCACACCCGGGACAGGGTCCTACGAGCAGTACTTC	CATTPGTGSYEQYF
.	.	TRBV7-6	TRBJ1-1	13	TGTGCCAGCAGCTTATTGGCCGGGGCTGAAGCTTTCTTT	CASSLLAGAEAFF
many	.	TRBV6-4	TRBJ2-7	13	TGTGCCAGCAGTGACTCCGCCGAAAGCGAGCAGTACTTC	CASSDSAESEQYF
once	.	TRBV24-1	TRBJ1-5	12	TGTGCCACCAGTGACTTTGGTGTGCCCCAGCATTTT	CATSDFGVPQHF